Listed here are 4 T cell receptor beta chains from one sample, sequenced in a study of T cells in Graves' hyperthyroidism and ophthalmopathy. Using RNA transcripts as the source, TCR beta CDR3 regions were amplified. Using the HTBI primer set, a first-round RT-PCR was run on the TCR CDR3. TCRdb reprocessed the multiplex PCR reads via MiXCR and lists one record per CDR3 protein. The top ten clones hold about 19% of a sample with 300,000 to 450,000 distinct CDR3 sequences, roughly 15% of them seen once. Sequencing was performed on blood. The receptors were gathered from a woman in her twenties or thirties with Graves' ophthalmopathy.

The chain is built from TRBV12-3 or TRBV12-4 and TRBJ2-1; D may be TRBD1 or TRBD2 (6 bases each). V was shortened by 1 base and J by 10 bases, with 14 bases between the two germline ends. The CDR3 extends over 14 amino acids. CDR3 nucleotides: TGTGCCAGCAGTTTAGAGGGGGGCCTCGGGGAGCAGTTCTTC. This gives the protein CASSLEGGLGEQFF.

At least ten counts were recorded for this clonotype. The CDR3 is CAWSPLAGYTF. Written as DNA, the CDR3 is TGTGCCTGGAGTCCCCTGGCAGGCTACACCTTC. The chain recombines TRBV30 with TRBJ1-2; no clear D gene. The CDR3 length is 11 residues. Deletions cut 2 bases from V and 8 bases from J, with 9 bases between. Germline CDR1 reads GTSNPN; CDR2 reads SVGIG (reference sequence). The full variable domain, with the rest looked up from reference TRBV30 and TRBJ1-2, is SQTIHQWPATLVQPVGSPLSLECTVEGTSNPNLYWYRQAAGRGLQLLFYSVGIGQISSEVPQNLSASRPQDRQFILSSKKLLLSDSGFYLCAWSPLAGYTFGSGTRLTVV.

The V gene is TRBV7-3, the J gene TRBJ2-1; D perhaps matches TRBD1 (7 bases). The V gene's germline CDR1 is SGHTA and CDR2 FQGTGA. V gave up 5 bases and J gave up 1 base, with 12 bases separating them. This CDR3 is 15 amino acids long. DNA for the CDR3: TGTGCCAGCAGCCCGCGGGACAGTTCCTACAATGAGCAGTTCTTC. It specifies CASSPRDSSYNEQFF.

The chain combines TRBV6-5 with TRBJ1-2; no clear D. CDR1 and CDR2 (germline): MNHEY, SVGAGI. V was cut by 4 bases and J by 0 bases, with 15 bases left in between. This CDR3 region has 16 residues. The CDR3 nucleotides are TGTGCCAGCAGTTCCGTCAACAGTTTTACTAACTATGGCTACACCTTC. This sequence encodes CASSSVNSFTNYGYTF.